These 31 T cell receptor beta chains share one sample of origin, sequenced in a study of blood T cell repertoires in COVID-19. Libraries were prepared by immunoSEQ multiplex PCR; TCRdb keeps only in-frame clonotypes and omits some of them. The repertoire holds about 41,000 clones, with nearly 90% as singletons. The sequenced sample was peripheral blood. Receptors originate from a man aged 55 to 69 with acute or convalescent COVID-19.

This clone occurred once. The V call is TRBV19, the J call TRBJ1-5, with 8 positions matching TRBD1. CDR3 length equals 13 residues. V trimming: 6 bases; J trimming: 5 bases; junction bases outside the gene matches: 3. Germline assignment: CDR1 LNHDA and CDR2 SQIVND (reference sequence). The CDR3: CASRGQEHQPQHF. CDR3 DNA sequence: TGTGCCAGTAGGGGACAGGAACATCAGCCCCAGCATTTT.

CDR3 DNA: TGTGCCAGCACCGAAGCTGGTGAGCAGTTCTTC. This encodes CASTEAGEQFF. The rearrangement uses TRBV12-3 or TRBV12-4 and TRBJ2-1; D is uncertain. The V and J ends lost 7 bases and 9 bases respectively, with 10 bases between them. This CDR3 comprises 11 residues.

The CDR3: CASKYLDRGSYEQYF. The CDR3 DNA is TGCGCCAGCAAGTATCTGGACAGGGGCTCCTACGAGCAGTACTTC. This rearrangement joins TRBV5-1 to TRBJ2-7; 9 positions match TRBD1. Trimming at V came to 6 bases and at J to 0 bases, leaving 7 bases not matched to a gene. The CDR3 sequence is 15 residues long. The germline V gene has CDR1 SGHRS and CDR2 YFSETQ.

The chain has TRBV2 and TRBJ2-5; D ambiguous. The V gene's germline CDR1 is SNHLY and CDR2 FYNNEI. The CDR3 consists of 13 residues. Deletions cut 7 bases from V and 1 base from J, with 10 bases between. The CDR3 region is CASIVAPQETQYF. For the CDR3, the DNA is TGTGCCAGCATAGTAGCACCCCAAGAGACCCAGTACTTC. Complete variable domain (other parts from reference TRBV2 and TRBJ2-5): EPEVTQTPSHQVTQMGQEVILRCVPISNHLYFYWYRQILGQKVEFLVSFYNNEISEKSEIFDDQFSVERPDGSNFTLKIRSTKLEDSAMYFCASIVAPQETQYFGPGTRLLVL.

This rearrangement joins TRBV10-1 to TRBJ1-1; TRBD1 aligns across 7 bases. Germline V lookup: CDR1 WNHNN, CDR2 SYGVQD (reference sequence). This CDR3 region has 14 residues. J was trimmed by 5 bases and V by 6 bases; bases with no gene match: 9. The CDR3 region has the DNA TGCGCCAGCAGGAAACGGACAGGCGGGACTGAAGCTTTCTTT. Translating gives CASRKRTGGTEAFF.

This rearrangement joins TRBV3-1 (or the pseudogene TRBV3-2) to TRBJ2-1; TRBD2 matches 10 bases. Germline V gives CDR1 LGHDT, CDR2 YNNKEL (reference sequence). J lost 0 bases, V lost 5 bases, and 7 bases had no gene match. The CDR3 contains 17 residues. Here the CDR3 DNA reads TGTGCCAGCAGCTCATTAGCGGGGGGAAGCTCCTACAATGAGCAGTTCTTC. Protein sequence: CASSSLAGGSSYNEQFF.

The chain recombines TRBV30 with TRBJ2-1, with a possible D match to TRBD2 (5 bases). Germline V gives CDR1 GTSNPN, CDR2 SVGIG (reference sequence). The germline V and J ends were trimmed by 6 bases and 9 bases, with 15 bases remaining between them. The CDR3 extends over 12 amino acids. CDR3 loop: CACMSWESEQFF. The CDR3 coding sequence is TGTGCCTGCATGAGTTGGGAGAGTGAGCAGTTCTTC.

The DNA of the CDR3 is TGTGCCAGCCTAGACGGGGTCAGCACAGATACGCAGTATTTT. It yields the protein CASLDGVSTDTQYF. V gene TRBV28 combines with J gene TRBJ2-3; D might be TRBD2 (5 bases). The CDR3 has 14 amino acids. V was shortened by 8 bases and J by 0 bases, with 12 bases between the two germline ends. Germline CDR1 reads MDHEN; CDR2 reads SYDVKM.

V gene TRBV7-2 combines with J gene TRBJ1-2; D possibly corresponds to TRBD1 (5 bases). Germline V CDR1 and CDR2: SGHTA, FQGNSA. The CDR3 covers 13 residues. Trimming removed 4 bases at V and 5 bases at J, with 11 bases between. The CDR3 loop is CASSSGLGYGYTF. The CDR3 region has the DNA TGTGCCAGCAGCTCAGGGTTAGGGTATGGCTACACCTTC.

The V and J genes are TRBV19 and TRBJ1-1; D not resolved. CDR1 and CDR2 (germline): LNHDA, SQIVND (reference sequence). CDR3 length: 13 residues. Trimming pared 5 bases from V and 0 bases from J, leaving 7 bases between. CDR3 sequence: CASSGGLNTEAFF. The CDR3 DNA reads TGTGCCAGTAGTGGAGGGCTGAACACTGAAGCTTTCTTT.

This sequence joins TRBV4-3 and TRBJ2-1; the D gene is possibly TRBD2 (5 bases). Germline-derived CDR1 and CDR2 are LGHNA and YSLEER. The CDR3 length is 14 residues. V lost 4 bases and J lost 9, with 16 bases in between. The CDR3 nucleotides are TGCGCCAGCAGCCTTACGGCGGGCTCGGGTGAGCAGTTCTTC. Its protein product is CASSLTAGSGEQFF.

This clone has more than one count but fewer than ten. The rearrangement joins TRBV3-1 (or the pseudogene TRBV3-2) to TRBJ1-1, with no clear D. CDR1 and CDR2 (germline): LGHDT, YNNKEL (reference sequence). This CDR3 contains 13 residues. V lost 4 bases and J 2 bases, leaving 8 bases between the germline ends. The CDR3 loop reads CASSLLANTEAFF. CDR3 DNA: TGTGCCAGCAGCCTACTAGCTAACACTGAAGCTTTCTTT.

This clone is labeled as medium-sized. One end of the junction fails to match germline, which may point to a read error. This rearrangement joins TRBV7-7 to TRBJ2-1; possible D gene TRBD1, 6 bases. CDR1 and CDR2 from the germline V gene are SSHAT and FNYEAQ (reference sequence). The CDR3 is made up of 17 amino acids. The CDR3 nucleotides read TGTGCTAGCAGCCCTCGAAGGGTGTCGGACAGATACAATGAGCAGTTCTTC. Translating gives CASSPRRVSDRYNEQFF. Looking up the rest from reference TRBV7-7 and TRBJ2-1 gives the full variable domain: GAGVSQSPRYKVTKRGQDVTLRCDPISSHATLYWYQQALGQGPEFLTYFNYEAQPDKSGLPSDRFSAERPEGSISTLTIQRTEQRDSAMYRCASSPRRVSDRYNEQFFGPGTRLTVL.

This sequence joins TRBV18 and TRBJ2-5; D might be TRBD1 (6 bases). Per the germline V gene, CDR1 is KGHSH and CDR2 is LQKENI. This CDR3 region has 14 residues. Trimming pared 3 bases from V and 5 bases from J, leaving 13 bases between. CDR3 in amino acids: CASSPRTARETQYF. CDR3 sequence (DNA): TGTGCCAGCTCACCTCGGACAGCACGGGAGACCCAGTACTTC.

This clone was seen once. CDR3 nucleotide sequence: TGCGCCAGCAGCTTGGCCGGGACAGGGGGCAGGGACAATGAGCAGTTCTTC. This sequence encodes CASSLAGTGGRDNEQFF. The chain has TRBV5-1 and TRBJ2-1, with 12 bases identical to TRBD1. This CDR3 has 17 residues. V lost 0 bases, J lost 5 bases, and 6 bases stayed unmatched. CDR1 is SGHRS and CDR2 is YFSETQ in the germline V gene.

This chain connects TRBV9 to TRBJ2-2; the D gene is possibly TRBD2 (6 bases). Germline CDR1 SGDLS, CDR2 YYNGEE. V gave up 4 bases and J gave up 2 bases, with 12 bases separating them. The CDR3 is made up of 15 amino acids. In DNA form, the CDR3 reads TGTGCCAGCAGCCCCCGGGGGTTTAACACCGGGGAGCTGTTTTTT. Protein sequence: CASSPRGFNTGELFF.

The gene calls are TRBV4-2 and TRBJ2-5; D might be TRBD1 (6 bases). Looked up from germline, CDR1 is LGHNA and CDR2 is YNFKEQ. The CDR3 covers 15 residues. V lost 2 bases to trimming and J lost 1 base, with 11 bases between them. CDR3 region: CASSQRGTPQETQYF. CDR3 bases: TGTGCCAGCAGCCAAAGAGGGACACCCCAAGAGACCCAGTACTTC.

The gene calls are TRBV18 and TRBJ1-1; weak D call: TRBD1 (6 bases). This CDR3 is built from 15 residues. Trimming pared 5 bases from V and 1 base from J, leaving 14 bases between. The germline gives CDR1 KGHSH, CDR2 LQKENI. The DNA for the CDR3 is TGTGCCAGCTCAAGAGAACAGGGTCGGAACACTGAAGCTTTCTTT. This codes for CASSREQGRNTEAFF.

This CDR3 is CAIRDTWSSYEQYF. The DNA of the CDR3 is TGTGCCATCAGGGACACTTGGAGCTCCTACGAGCAGTACTTC. The J gene is TRBJ2-7, the V gene TRBV10-3, with D tentatively TRBD1 (5 bases). V was cut by 6 bases and J by 0 bases, with 12 bases left in between. There are 14 residues in the CDR3. CDR1 and CDR2 (germline): ENHRY, SYGVKD.

The CDR3 DNA is TGTGCCAGCAGCTTGGGCCCTCCAGGGCGCAGGAGTGAAAAACTGTTTTTT. Residues: CASSLGPPGRRSEKLFF. V gene TRBV5-4 combines with J gene TRBJ1-4; D might be TRBD1 (5 bases). Germline V gene lookup returns CDR1 SGHNT and CDR2 YYREEE (reference sequence). V lost 0 bases, J lost 7 bases, and 19 bases lay in between. The CDR3 length is 17 residues.

J is TRBJ2-3 and V is TRBV28; D possibly corresponds to TRBD1 (6 bases). Trimming left V 5 bases short and J 2 bases short, with 11 bases between. The CDR3 covers 14 residues. The germline gives CDR1 MDHEN, CDR2 SYDVKM. The CDR3 protein is CASSPTGTTDTQYF. In DNA form, the CDR3 reads TGTGCCAGCAGTCCAACAGGGACCACAGATACGCAGTATTTT.

The chain has TRBV11-2 and TRBJ1-4; TRBD1 might be the D (6 bases). Per the germline V gene, CDR1 is SGHAT and CDR2 is FQNNGV. CDR3 length: 16 amino acids. V gave up 5 bases and J gave up 6 bases, with 19 bases separating them. The CDR3 sequence: CASSPSWGAGDEKLFF. Written as DNA, the CDR3 is TGTGCCAGCAGCCCAAGTTGGGGGGCGGGGGATGAAAAACTGTTTTTT.

The V and J genes are TRBV5-6 and TRBJ1-3, with D possibly TRBD1 on 5 matching bases. V was trimmed by 3 bases and J by 3 bases, leaving 10 bases between them. Germline lookup yields CDR1 SGHDT and CDR2 YYEEEE. The CDR3 totals 14 residues. CDR3 protein: CASSSRVLGNTIYF. The CDR3 DNA follows: TGTGCCAGCAGCTCCAGGGTTCTTGGAAACACCATATATTTT.

The gene calls are TRBV7-2 and TRBJ1-5, with 8 bases matching TRBD1. The germline V gene has CDR1 SGHTA and CDR2 FQGNSA. The J segment lost 3 bases and the V segment lost 3 bases, leaving 4 bases of the junction unmatched. The CDR3 spans 15 residues. The CDR3 region is CASSLGTGLNQPQHF. The CDR3 region has the DNA TGTGCCAGCAGCTTGGGGACAGGACTCAATCAGCCCCAGCATTTT.

V usage is TRBV4-3 and J usage is TRBJ1-1; possible D gene TRBD1, 5 bases. Trimming removed 0 bases from V and 6 bases from J, with 14 bases in between. CDR3 length: 15 residues. Germline CDR1 and CDR2: LGHNA and YSLEER. The CDR3 bases are TGCGCCAGCAGCCAAGATCGGCAGGGAACGGCTGAAGCTTTCTTT. Protein sequence: CASSQDRQGTAEAFF.

The chain carries TRBV4-3 and TRBJ1-1; 7 nucleotides align to TRBD1. Per germline, CDR1 LGHNA and CDR2 YSLEER. CDR3 length equals 15 residues. Unmatched junction bases numbered 7, after V lost 2 bases and J lost 4 bases. The CDR3: CASSQSSGTVTEAFF. CDR3 sequence (DNA): TGCGCCAGCAGCCAATCCTCCGGGACAGTCACTGAAGCTTTCTTT.

The J gene is TRBJ2-7, the V gene TRBV13; TRBD2 matches 9 bases. Trimming removed 2 bases from V and 2 bases from J; junction bases left unmatched: 7. The CDR3 totals 16 residues. Germline CDR1 and CDR2: PRHDT and FYEKMQ (reference sequence). CDR3 residues: CASSLTASGEAYEQYF. In DNA form, the CDR3 reads TGTGCCAGCAGCTTAACGGCTAGCGGGGAAGCCTACGAGCAGTACTTC.

V usage is TRBV11-1 and J usage is TRBJ1-6; 8 bases are a match to TRBD1. CDR1 is SGHAT, CDR2 FQDESV, per germline (reference sequence). This CDR3 contains 14 residues. The V segment lost 0 bases and the J segment 10 bases; nucleotides outside the gene matches: 2. The CDR3 sequence: CASSLARGQSPLHF. The CDR3 DNA follows: TGTGCCAGCAGCTTAGCCAGGGGGCAGTCACCCCTCCACTTT.

CDR3 bases: TGTGCCAGCAGTCGTGGACAGGTAGCTTTCTTT. Encoded protein: CASSRGQVAFF. V and J are TRBV14 and TRBJ1-1; 7 bases are a match to TRBD1. This CDR3 spans 11 amino acids. The junction had 5 bases not matched to a gene; V was cut back by 6 bases and J by 10 bases. The germline V gene has CDR1 SGHDN and CDR2 FVKESK.

J is TRBJ2-1 and V is TRBV7-3; D gene ambiguous. The CDR3 runs 12 residues. Trimming left V 5 bases short and J 9 bases short, with 11 bases between. Germline values: CDR1 SGHTA, CDR2 FQGTGA. DNA of the CDR3: TGTGCCAGCAGCCCGGAGATCGGTGAGCAGTTCTTC. Amino acid sequence: CASSPEIGEQFF.

The gene calls are TRBV6-2 or TRBV6-3 and TRBJ2-3; 8 bases align to TRBD2. The CDR3 is made up of 15 amino acids. After removal of 5 bases from V and 4 bases from J, the junction contained 8 bases not matched to a gene. Germline V gene lookup returns CDR1 MNHEY and CDR2 SVGEGT. CDR3 protein: CASSQPGLVPDTQYF. As DNA, the CDR3 is TGTGCCAGCAGTCAACCGGGACTAGTCCCAGATACGCAGTATTTT.